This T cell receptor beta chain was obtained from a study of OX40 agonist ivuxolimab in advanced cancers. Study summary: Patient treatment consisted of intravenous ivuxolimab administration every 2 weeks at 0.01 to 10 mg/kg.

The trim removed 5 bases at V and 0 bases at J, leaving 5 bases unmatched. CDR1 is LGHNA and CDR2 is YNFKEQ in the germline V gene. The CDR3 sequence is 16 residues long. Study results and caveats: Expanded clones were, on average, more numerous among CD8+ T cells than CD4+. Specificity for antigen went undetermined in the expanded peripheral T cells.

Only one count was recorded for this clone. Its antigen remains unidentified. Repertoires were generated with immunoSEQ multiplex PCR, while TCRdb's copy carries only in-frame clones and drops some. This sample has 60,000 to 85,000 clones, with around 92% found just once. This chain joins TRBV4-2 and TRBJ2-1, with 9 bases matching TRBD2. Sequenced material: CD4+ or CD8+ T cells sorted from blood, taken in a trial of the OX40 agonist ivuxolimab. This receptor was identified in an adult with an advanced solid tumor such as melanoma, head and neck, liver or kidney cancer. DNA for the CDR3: TGTGCCAGCAGCTTACTAGCGGGCGCCTCCTACAATGAGCAGTTCTTC. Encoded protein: CASSLLAGASYNEQFF.